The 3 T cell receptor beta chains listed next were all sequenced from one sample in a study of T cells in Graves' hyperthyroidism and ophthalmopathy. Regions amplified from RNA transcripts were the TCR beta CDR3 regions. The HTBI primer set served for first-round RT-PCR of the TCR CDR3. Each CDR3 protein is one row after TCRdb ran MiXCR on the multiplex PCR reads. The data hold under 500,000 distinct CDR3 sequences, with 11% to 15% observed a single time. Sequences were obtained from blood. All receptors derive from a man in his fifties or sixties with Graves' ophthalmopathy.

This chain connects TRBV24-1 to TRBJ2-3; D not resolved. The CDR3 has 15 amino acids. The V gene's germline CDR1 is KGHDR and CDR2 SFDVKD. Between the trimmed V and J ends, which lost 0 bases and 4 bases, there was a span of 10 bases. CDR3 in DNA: TGTGCCACCAGTGATTTGCTAGTAGACGCAGATACGCAGTATTTT. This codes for CATSDLLVDADTQYF.

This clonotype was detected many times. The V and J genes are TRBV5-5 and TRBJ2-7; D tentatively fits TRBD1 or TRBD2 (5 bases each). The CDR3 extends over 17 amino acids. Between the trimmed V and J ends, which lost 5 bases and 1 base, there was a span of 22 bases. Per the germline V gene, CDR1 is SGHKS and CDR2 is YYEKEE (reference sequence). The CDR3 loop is CASSQYVVGTDSYEQYF. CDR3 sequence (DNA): TGTGCCAGCAGTCAGTATGTTGTTGGGACCGATTCCTACGAGCAGTACTTC.

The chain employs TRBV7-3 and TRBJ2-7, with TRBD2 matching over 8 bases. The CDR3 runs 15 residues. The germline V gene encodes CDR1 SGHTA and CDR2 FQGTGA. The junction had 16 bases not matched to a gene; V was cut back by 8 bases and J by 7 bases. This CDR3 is CASALSGSQAGEQYF. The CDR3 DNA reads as TGTGCCAGCGCTCTGAGCGGGAGTCAAGCTGGGGAGCAGTACTTC.